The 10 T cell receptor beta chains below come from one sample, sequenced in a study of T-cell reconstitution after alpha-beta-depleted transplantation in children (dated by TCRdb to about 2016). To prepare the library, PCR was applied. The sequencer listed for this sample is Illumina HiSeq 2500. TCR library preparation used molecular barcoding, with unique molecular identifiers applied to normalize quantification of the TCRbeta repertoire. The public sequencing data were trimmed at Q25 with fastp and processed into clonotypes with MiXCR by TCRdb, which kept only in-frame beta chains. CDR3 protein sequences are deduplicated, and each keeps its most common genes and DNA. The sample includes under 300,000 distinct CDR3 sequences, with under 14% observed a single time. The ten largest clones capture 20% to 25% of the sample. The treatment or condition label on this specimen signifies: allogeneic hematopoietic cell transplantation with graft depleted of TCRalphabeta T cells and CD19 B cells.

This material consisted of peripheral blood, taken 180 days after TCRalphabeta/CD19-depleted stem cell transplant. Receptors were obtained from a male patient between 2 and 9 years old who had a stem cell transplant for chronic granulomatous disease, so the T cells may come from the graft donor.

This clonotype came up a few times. The chain's CDR3 is CASSLGGGNYGYTF. The CDR3 nucleotides are TGTGCCAGCAGCTTAGGCGGCGGTAACTATGGCTACACCTTC. This chain uses TRBV11-2 with TRBJ1-2; D is ambiguous. Trimming pared 1 base from V and 1 base from J, leaving 7 bases between. This CDR3 is built from 14 residues. Per germline, CDR1 SGHAT and CDR2 FQNNGV.

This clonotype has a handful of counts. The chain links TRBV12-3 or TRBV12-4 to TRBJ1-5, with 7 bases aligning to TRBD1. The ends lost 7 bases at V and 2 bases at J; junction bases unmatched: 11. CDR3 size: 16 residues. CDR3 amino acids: CASKQGLGLGNQPQHF. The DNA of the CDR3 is TGTGCCAGCAAACAGGGGTTGGGTTTGGGCAATCAGCCCCAGCATTTT.

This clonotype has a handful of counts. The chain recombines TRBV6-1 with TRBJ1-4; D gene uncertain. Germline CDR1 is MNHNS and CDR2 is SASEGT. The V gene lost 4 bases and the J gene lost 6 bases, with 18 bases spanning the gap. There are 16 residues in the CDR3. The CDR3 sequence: CASSAPDGLSYEKLFF. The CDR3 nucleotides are TGTGCCAGCAGTGCCCCGGACGGCTTGAGTTATGAAAAACTGTTTTTT.

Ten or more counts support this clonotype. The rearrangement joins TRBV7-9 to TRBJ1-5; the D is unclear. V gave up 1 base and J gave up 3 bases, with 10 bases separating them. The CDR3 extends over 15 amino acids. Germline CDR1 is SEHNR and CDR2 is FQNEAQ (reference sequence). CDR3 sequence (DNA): TGTGCCAGCAGCTTAGGGGAGGCGCACAATCAGCCCCAGCATTTT. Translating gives CASSLGEAHNQPQHF.

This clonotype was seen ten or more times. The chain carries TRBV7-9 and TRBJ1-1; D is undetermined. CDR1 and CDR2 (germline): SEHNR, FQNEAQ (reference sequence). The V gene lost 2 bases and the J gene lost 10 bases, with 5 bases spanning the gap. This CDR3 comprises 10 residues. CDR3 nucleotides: TGTGCCAGCAGCTTATACACAGCTTTCTTT. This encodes CASSLYTAFF.

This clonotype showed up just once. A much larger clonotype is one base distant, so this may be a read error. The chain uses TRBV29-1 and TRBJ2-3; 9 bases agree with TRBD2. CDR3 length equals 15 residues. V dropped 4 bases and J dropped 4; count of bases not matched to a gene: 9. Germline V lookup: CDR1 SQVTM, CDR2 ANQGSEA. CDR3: CSVASRLAGPDTQYF. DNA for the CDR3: TGCAGCGTTGCTAGCCGGCTAGCGGGGCCAGATACGCAGTATTTT.

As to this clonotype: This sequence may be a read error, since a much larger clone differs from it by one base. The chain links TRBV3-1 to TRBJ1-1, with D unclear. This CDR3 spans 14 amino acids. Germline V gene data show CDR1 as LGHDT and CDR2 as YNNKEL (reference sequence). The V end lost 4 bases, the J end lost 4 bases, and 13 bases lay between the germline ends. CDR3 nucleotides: TGTGCCAGCAGCCGCCGACTGAGGAGCACTGAAGCTTTCTTT. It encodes CASSRRLRSTEAFF. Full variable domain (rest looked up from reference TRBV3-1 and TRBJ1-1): DTAVSQTPKYLVTQMGNDKSIKCEQNLGHDTMYWYKQDSKKFLKIMFSYNNKELIINETVPNRFSPKSPDKAHLNLHINSLELGDSAVYFCASSRRLRSTEAFFGQGTRLTVV.

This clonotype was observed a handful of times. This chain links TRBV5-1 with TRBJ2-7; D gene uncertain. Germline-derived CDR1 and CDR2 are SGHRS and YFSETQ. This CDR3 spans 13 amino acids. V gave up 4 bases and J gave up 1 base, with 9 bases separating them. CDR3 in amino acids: CASSRDKSYEQYF. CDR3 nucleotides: TGCGCCAGCAGCCGCGACAAATCCTACGAGCAGTACTTC.

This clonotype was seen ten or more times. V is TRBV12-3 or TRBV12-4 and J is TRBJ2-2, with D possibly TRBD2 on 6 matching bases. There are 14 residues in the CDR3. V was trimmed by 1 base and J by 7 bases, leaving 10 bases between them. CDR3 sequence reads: CASSLVLAGGELFF. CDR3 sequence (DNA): TGTGCCAGCAGTTTAGTACTAGCTGGCGGGGAGCTGTTTTTT.

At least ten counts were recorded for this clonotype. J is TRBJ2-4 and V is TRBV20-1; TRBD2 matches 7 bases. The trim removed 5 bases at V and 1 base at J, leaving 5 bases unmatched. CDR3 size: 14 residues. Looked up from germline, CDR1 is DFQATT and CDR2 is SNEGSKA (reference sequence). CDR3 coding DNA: TGCAGTGCTGGGGACTATCAGGCCAAAAACATTCAGTACTTC. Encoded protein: CSAGDYQAKNIQYF.